This is a list of T cell receptor beta chains from one sample in a study of blood T cell repertoires in COVID-19. Clones were read by immunoSEQ multiplex PCR, and TCRdb kept only the in-frame ones, dropping some. The sample yields 230,000 or so clones, 80% to 90% seen once. The sample taken for sequencing was PBMCs or T cells enriched from blood (not recorded which). All receptors come from a woman aged 50 to 65 who had been exposed to COVID-19. The CDR3 runs from the conserved cysteine through the conserved F or W. The D gene is left open where the match is weak. Some rows have no size entry. The others give once, few or many, or a class for an expanded clone.

cdr3_length: 16; clone_size: .; j_call: TRBJ1-6; d_call: .; v_call: TRBV9; cdr3_aa: CASSVVRGRVNSPLHF; cdr3_nt: TGTGCCAGCAGCGTAGTAAGGGGCAGGGTTAATTCACCCCTCCACTTT
cdr3_length: 11; clone_size: once; j_call: TRBJ2-1; d_call: .; v_call: TRBV5-1; cdr3_aa: CASARGNEQFF; cdr3_nt: TGCGCCAGCGCCAGGGGCAATGAGCAGTTCTTC
cdr3_length: 13; clone_size: .; j_call: TRBJ1-1; d_call: TRBD1; v_call: TRBV27; cdr3_aa: CASSLRDRGAAFF; cdr3_nt: TGTGCCAGCAGTTTAAGGGACAGGGGAGCTGCTTTCTTT
cdr3_length: 16; clone_size: .; j_call: TRBJ1-2; d_call: TRBD1; v_call: TRBV19; cdr3_aa: CASSSGGSMANYGYTF; cdr3_nt: TGTGCCAGTAGTTCAGGGGGTAGTATGGCTAACTATGGCTACACCTTC
cdr3_length: 16; clone_size: many; j_call: TRBJ2-2; d_call: .; v_call: TRBV3-1/TRBV3-2; cdr3_aa: CASSRWGETDTGELFF; cdr3_nt: TGTGCCAGCAGCCGATGGGGGGAAACGGACACCGGGGAGCTGTTTTTT
cdr3_length: 15; clone_size: .; j_call: TRBJ1-1; d_call: .; v_call: TRBV11-2; cdr3_aa: CASSFPQAYNTEAFF; cdr3_nt: TGTGCCAGCAGCTTCCCCCAGGCCTATAACACTGAAGCTTTCTTT
cdr3_length: 15; clone_size: once; j_call: TRBJ1-1; d_call: .; v_call: TRBV28; cdr3_aa: CASSSLTEMNTEAFF; cdr3_nt: TGTGCCAGCAGTTCCTTGACAGAAATGAACACTGAAGCTTTCTTT
cdr3_length: 15; clone_size: .; j_call: TRBJ1-1; d_call: .; v_call: TRBV19; cdr3_aa: CASSISKNRNTEAFF; cdr3_nt: TGTGCCAGTAGTATAAGTAAGAACAGGAACACTGAAGCTTTCTTT
cdr3_length: 13; clone_size: .; j_call: TRBJ1-1; d_call: .; v_call: TRBV2; cdr3_aa: CASSGGRYTEAFF; cdr3_nt: TGTGCCAGCAGTGGAGGGCGATACACTGAAGCTTTCTTT
cdr3_length: 15; clone_size: .; j_call: TRBJ1-6; d_call: .; v_call: TRBV7-9; cdr3_aa: CASSSTTGLRSPLHF; cdr3_nt: TGTGCCAGCAGTTCGACCACAGGCCTGAGGTCACCCCTCCACTTT
cdr3_length: 13; clone_size: .; j_call: TRBJ1-2; d_call: TRBD1; v_call: TRBV7-2; cdr3_aa: CASSPSGGLGYTF; cdr3_nt: TGTGCCAGCAGCCCCTCAGGGGGGTTAGGCTACACCTTC
cdr3_length: 15; clone_size: .; j_call: TRBJ1-1; d_call: TRBD1; v_call: TRBV27; cdr3_aa: CASSSGDRVNTEAFF; cdr3_nt: TGTGCCAGCAGTTCCGGGGACAGGGTGAACACTGAAGCTTTCTTT
cdr3_length: 11; clone_size: once; j_call: TRBJ1-2; d_call: .; v_call: TRBV5-4; cdr3_aa: CASSSRTGYTF; cdr3_nt: TGTGCCAGCAGTTCGAGGACAGGCTACACCTTC
cdr3_length: 16; clone_size: once; j_call: TRBJ2-7; d_call: .; v_call: TRBV2; cdr3_aa: CASFRRATRGSYEQYF; cdr3_nt: TGTGCCAGCTTCCGAAGGGCCACTCGGGGATCCTACGAGCAGTACTTC
cdr3_length: 12; clone_size: .; j_call: TRBJ2-5; d_call: .; v_call: TRBV7-9; cdr3_aa: CASSLAIGTQYF; cdr3_nt: TGTGCCAGCAGCTTAGCGATCGGGACCCAGTACTTC
cdr3_length: 13; clone_size: once; j_call: TRBJ2-4; d_call: TRBD1; v_call: TRBV11-2; cdr3_aa: CASRGQGRNIQYF; cdr3_nt: TGTGCCAGCAGGGGACAGGGACGAAACATTCAGTACTTC
cdr3_length: 16; clone_size: .; j_call: TRBJ1-1; d_call: .; v_call: TRBV28; cdr3_aa: CASSPPDIRTNTEAFF; cdr3_nt: TGTGCCAGCAGTCCCCCCGACATTCGAACGAACACTGAAGCTTTCTTT
cdr3_length: 17; clone_size: .; j_call: TRBJ2-6; d_call: .; v_call: TRBV2; cdr3_aa: CASSGSGSYSGANVLTF; cdr3_nt: TGTGCCAGCAGTGGGAGCGGGTCGTACTCTGGGGCCAACGTCCTGACTTTC
cdr3_length: 14; clone_size: .; j_call: TRBJ1-1; d_call: .; v_call: TRBV5-1; cdr3_aa: CASSLVGSNTEAFF; cdr3_nt: TGCGCCAGCAGCTTGGTGGGCAGCAACACTGAAGCTTTCTTT
cdr3_length: 14; clone_size: once; j_call: TRBJ2-2; d_call: .; v_call: TRBV11-3; cdr3_aa: CASRAGLNTGELFF; cdr3_nt: TGTGCCAGCAGGGCGGGACTGAACACCGGGGAGCTGTTTTTT
cdr3_length: 15; clone_size: .; j_call: TRBJ1-2; d_call: TRBD1; v_call: TRBV19; cdr3_aa: CASSPGTGRNYGYTF; cdr3_nt: TGTGCCAGTAGTCCCGGGACAGGGAGAAACTATGGCTACACCTTC
cdr3_length: 14; clone_size: few; j_call: TRBJ1-5; d_call: TRBD1; v_call: TRBV5-1; cdr3_aa: CASSSSGGGQPQHF; cdr3_nt: TGCGCCAGCAGCTCCTCAGGGGGTGGGCAGCCCCAGCATTTT
cdr3_length: 14; clone_size: .; j_call: TRBJ1-1; d_call: .; v_call: TRBV14; cdr3_aa: CASRFWTANTEAFF; cdr3_nt: TGTGCCAGCAGGTTTTGGACAGCCAACACTGAAGCTTTCTTT
cdr3_length: 12; clone_size: .; j_call: TRBJ1-3; d_call: .; v_call: TRBV19; cdr3_aa: CASRGQPNTIYF; cdr3_nt: TGTGCCAGTAGAGGACAGCCGAATACCATATATTTT
cdr3_length: 13; clone_size: .; j_call: TRBJ2-2; d_call: .; v_call: TRBV9; cdr3_aa: CASSVTDTGELFF; cdr3_nt: TGTGCCAGCAGCGTCACGGACACCGGGGAGCTGTTTTTT
cdr3_length: 12; clone_size: .; j_call: TRBJ2-5; d_call: .; v_call: TRBV27; cdr3_aa: CASMGVEETQYF; cdr3_nt: TGTGCCAGCATGGGCGTAGAGGAGACCCAGTACTTC
cdr3_length: 17; clone_size: .; j_call: TRBJ1-4; d_call: .; v_call: TRBV23-1; cdr3_aa: CASSQSGVQGGNEKLFF; cdr3_nt: TGCGCCAGCAGTCAATCGGGCGTTCAAGGGGGAAATGAAAAACTGTTTTTT
cdr3_length: 14; clone_size: .; j_call: TRBJ1-6; d_call: .; v_call: TRBV11-2; cdr3_aa: CASSQTAFNSPLHF; cdr3_nt: TGTGCCAGCAGCCAGACAGCTTTTAATTCACCCCTCCACTTT
cdr3_length: 16; clone_size: .; j_call: TRBJ1-4; d_call: .; v_call: TRBV7-9; cdr3_aa: CASSSDRSATNEKLFF; cdr3_nt: TGTGCCAGCAGCTCGGACAGATCTGCAACTAATGAAAAACTGTTTTTT
cdr3_length: 12; clone_size: .; j_call: TRBJ2-7; d_call: TRBD1; v_call: TRBV10-3; cdr3_aa: CAIRGDSYEQYF; cdr3_nt: TGTGCCATCAGGGGGGACAGCTACGAGCAGTACTTC
cdr3_length: 13; clone_size: .; j_call: TRBJ2-1; d_call: .; v_call: TRBV6-6; cdr3_aa: CASSYAGVNEQFF; cdr3_nt: TGTGCCAGCAGTTACGCAGGGGTCAATGAGCAGTTCTTC
cdr3_length: 13; clone_size: .; j_call: TRBJ1-3; d_call: .; v_call: TRBV12-5; cdr3_aa: CASGLQVGNTIYF; cdr3_nt: TGTGCTAGTGGTTTGCAGGTTGGAAACACCATATATTTT
cdr3_length: 10; clone_size: .; j_call: TRBJ1-1; d_call: .; v_call: TRBV21-1; cdr3_aa: CAKTGGEAFF; cdr3_nt: TGTGCCAAAACTGGAGGGGAAGCTTTCTTT
cdr3_length: 15; clone_size: .; j_call: TRBJ2-7; d_call: .; v_call: TRBV11-2; cdr3_aa: CASSFGLLTSYEQYF; cdr3_nt: TGTGCCAGCAGCTTCGGCCTTCTGACTTCCTACGAGCAGTACTTC
cdr3_length: 15; clone_size: .; j_call: TRBJ1-5; d_call: TRBD1; v_call: TRBV10-3; cdr3_aa: CAISVGDSSNQPQHF; cdr3_nt: TGTGCCATCAGTGTCGGGGACAGTAGCAATCAGCCCCAGCATTTT
cdr3_length: 15; clone_size: .; j_call: TRBJ2-3; d_call: TRBD2; v_call: TRBV6-5; cdr3_aa: CASSSTLAGVDTQYF; cdr3_nt: TGTGCCAGCAGTTCCACACTAGCGGGGGTGGATACGCAGTATTTT
cdr3_length: 14; clone_size: .; j_call: TRBJ2-7; d_call: .; v_call: TRBV28; cdr3_aa: CASGDSLSSYEQYF; cdr3_nt: TGTGCCAGCGGGGACTCTCTATCCTCCTACGAGCAGTACTTC
cdr3_length: 14; clone_size: .; j_call: TRBJ2-3; d_call: .; v_call: TRBV27; cdr3_aa: CASSYRILADTQYF; cdr3_nt: TGTGCCAGCAGCTACAGGATACTGGCAGATACGCAGTATTTT
cdr3_length: 12; clone_size: .; j_call: TRBJ1-1; d_call: .; v_call: TRBV12-3/TRBV12-4; cdr3_aa: CASSLPQTEAFF; cdr3_nt: TGTGCCAGCAGTTTACCGCAGACTGAAGCTTTCTTT
cdr3_length: 16; clone_size: .; j_call: TRBJ1-1; d_call: .; v_call: TRBV7-8; cdr3_aa: CASSLLGGNMNTEAFF; cdr3_nt: TGTGCCAGCAGCTTATTGGGGGGGAATATGAACACTGAAGCTTTCTTT
cdr3_length: 13; clone_size: .; j_call: TRBJ1-2; d_call: .; v_call: TRBV5-4; cdr3_aa: CASSKTGAYGYTF; cdr3_nt: TGTGCCAGCAGCAAGACAGGCGCCTATGGCTACACCTTC
cdr3_length: 15; clone_size: .; j_call: TRBJ1-2; d_call: .; v_call: TRBV5-4; cdr3_aa: CASSLGERANYGYTF; cdr3_nt: TGTGCCAGCAGCTTAGGAGAAAGAGCTAACTATGGCTACACCTTC
cdr3_length: 15; clone_size: .; j_call: TRBJ2-3; d_call: .; v_call: TRBV6-5; cdr3_aa: CAASEGQGIPDTQYF; cdr3_nt: TGTGCCGCTTCAGAGGGTCAGGGGATCCCAGATACGCAGTATTTT
cdr3_length: 16; clone_size: .; j_call: TRBJ2-7; d_call: TRBD2; v_call: TRBV6-5; cdr3_aa: CASSYFSRTSGVEQYF; cdr3_nt: TGTGCCAGCAGTTACTTTTCGAGGACTAGCGGGGTCGAGCAGTACTTC
cdr3_length: 14; clone_size: once; j_call: TRBJ1-2; d_call: .; v_call: TRBV7-2; cdr3_aa: CASSLEALGYGYTF; cdr3_nt: TGTGCCAGCAGCTTAGAAGCGCTGGGCTATGGCTACACCTTC
cdr3_length: 16; clone_size: few; j_call: TRBJ1-3; d_call: TRBD1; v_call: TRBV7-9; cdr3_aa: CASSRMGQGAGNTIYF; cdr3_nt: TGTGCCAGCAGCCGAATGGGACAGGGGGCTGGAAACACCATATATTTT
cdr3_length: 13; clone_size: .; j_call: TRBJ1-2; d_call: .; v_call: TRBV30; cdr3_aa: CAWRKGTNYGYTF; cdr3_nt: TGTGCCTGGAGAAAGGGGACTAACTATGGCTACACCTTC
cdr3_length: 16; clone_size: .; j_call: TRBJ1-2; d_call: TRBD1; v_call: TRBV4-2; cdr3_aa: CASSQETRQGVVGYTF; cdr3_nt: TGTGCCAGCAGCCAAGAAACTCGACAGGGGGTGGTTGGCTACACCTTC
cdr3_length: 14; clone_size: .; j_call: TRBJ1-2; d_call: .; v_call: TRBV4-1; cdr3_aa: CASSQEGRDYGYTF; cdr3_nt: TGCGCCAGCAGCCAAGAGGGGAGGGACTATGGCTACACCTTC
cdr3_length: 16; clone_size: .; j_call: TRBJ1-5; d_call: .; v_call: TRBV24-1; cdr3_aa: CATSDLKAGFNQPQHF; cdr3_nt: TGTGCCACCAGTGATTTGAAGGCAGGCTTCAATCAGCCCCAGCATTTT
cdr3_length: 11; clone_size: .; j_call: TRBJ2-7; d_call: .; v_call: TRBV29-1; cdr3_aa: CSVESRGKHYF; cdr3_nt: TGCAGCGTTGAATCGCGGGGAAAGCATTACTTC
cdr3_length: 16; clone_size: once; j_call: TRBJ2-3; d_call: TRBD2; v_call: TRBV25-1; cdr3_aa: CASSLLAGAAVDTQYF; cdr3_nt: TGTGCCAGCAGTCTCTTAGCGGGGGCTGCGGTGGATACGCAGTATTTT
cdr3_length: 15; clone_size: .; j_call: TRBJ1-5; d_call: .; v_call: TRBV7-9; cdr3_aa: CASSREGGRGQPQHF; cdr3_nt: TGTGCCAGCAGTCGAGAGGGGGGGCGCGGGCAGCCCCAGCATTTT
cdr3_length: 13; clone_size: .; j_call: TRBJ2-7; d_call: .; v_call: TRBV6-6; cdr3_aa: CASSFGGFYEQYF; cdr3_nt: TGTGCCAGCAGTTTCGGCGGATTCTACGAGCAGTACTTC
cdr3_length: 15; clone_size: few; j_call: TRBJ1-3; d_call: .; v_call: TRBV3-1/TRBV3-2; cdr3_aa: CASTISAGAGNTIYF; cdr3_nt: TGTGCCAGCACTATTTCGGCAGGGGCCGGAAACACCATATATTTT